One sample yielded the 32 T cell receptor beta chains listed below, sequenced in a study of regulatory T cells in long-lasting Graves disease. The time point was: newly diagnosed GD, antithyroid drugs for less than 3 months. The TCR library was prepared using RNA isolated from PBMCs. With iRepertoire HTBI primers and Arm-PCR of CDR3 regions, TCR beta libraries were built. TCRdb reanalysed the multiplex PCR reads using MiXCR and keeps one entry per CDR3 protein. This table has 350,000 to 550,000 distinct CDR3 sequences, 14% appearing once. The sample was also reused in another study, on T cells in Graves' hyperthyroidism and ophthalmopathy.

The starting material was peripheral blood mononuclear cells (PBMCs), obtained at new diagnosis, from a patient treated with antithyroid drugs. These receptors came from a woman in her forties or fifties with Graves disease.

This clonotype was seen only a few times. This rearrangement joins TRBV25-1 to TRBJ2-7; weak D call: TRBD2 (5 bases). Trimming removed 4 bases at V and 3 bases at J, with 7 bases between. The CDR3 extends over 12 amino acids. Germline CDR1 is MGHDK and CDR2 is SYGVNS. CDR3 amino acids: CASSGLRYEQYF. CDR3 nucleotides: TGTGCCAGCAGTGGACTACGCTACGAGCAGTACTTC.

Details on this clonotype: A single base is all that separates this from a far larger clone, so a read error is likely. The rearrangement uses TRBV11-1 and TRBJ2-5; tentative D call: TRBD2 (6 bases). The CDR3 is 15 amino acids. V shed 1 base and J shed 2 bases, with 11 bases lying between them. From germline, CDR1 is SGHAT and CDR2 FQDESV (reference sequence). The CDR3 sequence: CASSLGLVEQETQYF. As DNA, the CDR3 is TGTGCCAGCAGCTTAGGACTAGTGGAACAAGAGACCCAGTACTTC.

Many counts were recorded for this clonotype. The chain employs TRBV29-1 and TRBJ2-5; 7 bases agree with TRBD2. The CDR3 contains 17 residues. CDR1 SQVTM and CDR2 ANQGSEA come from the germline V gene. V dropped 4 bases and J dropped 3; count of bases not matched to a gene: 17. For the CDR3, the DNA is TGCAGCGTTGCGTGGGGGGGGGGTCCGGTAGGGAAAGAGACCCAGTACTTC. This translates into CSVAWGGGPVGKETQYF.

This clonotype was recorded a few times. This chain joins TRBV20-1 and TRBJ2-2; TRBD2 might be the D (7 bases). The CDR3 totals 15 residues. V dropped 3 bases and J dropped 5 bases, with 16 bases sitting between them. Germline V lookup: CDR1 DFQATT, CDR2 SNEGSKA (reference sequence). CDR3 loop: CSASARGARTGELFF. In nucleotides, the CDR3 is TGCAGTGCTAGCGCCCGGGGGGCTAGGACCGGGGAGCTGTTTTTT.

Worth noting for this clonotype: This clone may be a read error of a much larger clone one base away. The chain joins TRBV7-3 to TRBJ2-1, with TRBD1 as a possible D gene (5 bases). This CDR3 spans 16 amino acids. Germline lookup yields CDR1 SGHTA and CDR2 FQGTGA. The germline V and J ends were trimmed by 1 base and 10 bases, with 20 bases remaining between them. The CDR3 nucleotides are TGTGCCAGCAGCTTAAGCTCGATCGGGCAGGGCGGCGAGCAGTTCTTC. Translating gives CASSLSSIGQGGEQFF.

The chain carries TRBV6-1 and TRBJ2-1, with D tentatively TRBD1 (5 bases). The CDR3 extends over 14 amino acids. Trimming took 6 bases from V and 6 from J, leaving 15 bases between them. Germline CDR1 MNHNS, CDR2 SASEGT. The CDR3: CASSRRDSPNEQFF. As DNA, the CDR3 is TGTGCCAGCAGCCGTCGTGACAGCCCCAATGAGCAGTTCTTC.

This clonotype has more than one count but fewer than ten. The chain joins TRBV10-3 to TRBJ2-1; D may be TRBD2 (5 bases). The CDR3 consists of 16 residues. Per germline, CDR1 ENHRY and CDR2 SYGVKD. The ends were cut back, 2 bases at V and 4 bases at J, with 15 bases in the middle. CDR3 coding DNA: TGTGCCATCAGTGAGACGCGGGTGGTGGTTTACAATGAGCAGTTCTTC. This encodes CAISETRVVVYNEQFF.

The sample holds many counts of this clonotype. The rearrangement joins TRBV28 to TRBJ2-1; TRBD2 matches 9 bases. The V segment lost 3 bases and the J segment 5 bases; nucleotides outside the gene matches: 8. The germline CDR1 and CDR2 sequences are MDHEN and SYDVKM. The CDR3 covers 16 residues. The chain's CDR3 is CASSFSRAGGDNEQFF. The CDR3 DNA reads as TGTGCCAGCAGTTTTTCCCGGGCGGGAGGGGACAATGAGCAGTTCTTC. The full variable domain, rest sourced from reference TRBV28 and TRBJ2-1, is DVKVTQSSRYLVKRTGEKVFLECVQDMDHENMFWYRQDPGLGLRLIYFSYDVKMKEKGDIPEGYSVSREKKERFSLILESASTNQTSMYLCASSFSRAGGDNEQFFGPGTRLTVL.

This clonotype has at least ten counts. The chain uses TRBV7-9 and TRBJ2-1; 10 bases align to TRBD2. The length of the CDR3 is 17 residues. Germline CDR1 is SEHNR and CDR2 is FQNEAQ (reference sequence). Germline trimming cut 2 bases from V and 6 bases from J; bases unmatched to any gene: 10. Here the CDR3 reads CASSLRSAGGPGNEQFF. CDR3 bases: TGTGCCAGCAGCTTACGATCAGCGGGAGGGCCGGGCAATGAGCAGTTCTTC.

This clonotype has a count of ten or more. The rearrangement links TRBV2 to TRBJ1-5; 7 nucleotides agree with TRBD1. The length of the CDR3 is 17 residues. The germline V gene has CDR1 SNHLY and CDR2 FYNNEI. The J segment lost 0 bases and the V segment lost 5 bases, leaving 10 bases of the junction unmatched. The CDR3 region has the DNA TGTGCCAGCAGTTACTGGGGACAGCCTTATAGCAATCAGCCCCAGCATTTT. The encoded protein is CASSYWGQPYSNQPQHF.

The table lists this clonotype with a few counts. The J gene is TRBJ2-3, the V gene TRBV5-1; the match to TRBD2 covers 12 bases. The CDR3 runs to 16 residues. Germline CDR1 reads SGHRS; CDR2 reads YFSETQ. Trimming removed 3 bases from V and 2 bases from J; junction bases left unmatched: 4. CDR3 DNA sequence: TGCGCCAGCAGCTCCCGGACTAGCGGGGCCACAGATACGCAGTATTTT. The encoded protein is CASSSRTSGATDTQYF.

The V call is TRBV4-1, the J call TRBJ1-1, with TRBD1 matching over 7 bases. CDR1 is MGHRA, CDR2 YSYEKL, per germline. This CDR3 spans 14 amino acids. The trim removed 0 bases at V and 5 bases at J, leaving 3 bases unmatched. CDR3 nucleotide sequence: TGCGCCAGCAGCCAAGAAACAGGGGCAACTGAAGCTTTCTTT. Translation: CASSQETGATEAFF.

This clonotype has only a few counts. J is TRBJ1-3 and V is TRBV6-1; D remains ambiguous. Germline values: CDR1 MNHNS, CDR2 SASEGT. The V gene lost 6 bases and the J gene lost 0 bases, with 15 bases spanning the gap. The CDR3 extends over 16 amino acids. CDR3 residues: CASRDVGVRSGNTIYF. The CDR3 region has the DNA TGTGCCAGCAGGGACGTGGGCGTACGCTCTGGAAACACCATATATTTT.

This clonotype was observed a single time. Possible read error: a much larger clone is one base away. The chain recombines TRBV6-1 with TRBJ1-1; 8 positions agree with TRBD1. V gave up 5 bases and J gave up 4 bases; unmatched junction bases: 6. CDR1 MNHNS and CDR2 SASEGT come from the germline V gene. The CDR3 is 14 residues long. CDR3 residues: CASSTTGESTEAFF. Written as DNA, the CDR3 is TGTGCCAGCAGTACGACAGGGGAGAGCACTGAAGCTTTCTTT.

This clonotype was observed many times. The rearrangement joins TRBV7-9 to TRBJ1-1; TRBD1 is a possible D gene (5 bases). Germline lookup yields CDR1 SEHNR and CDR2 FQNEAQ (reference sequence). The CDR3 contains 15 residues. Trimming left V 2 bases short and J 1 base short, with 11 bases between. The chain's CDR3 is CASSLRGRGNTEAFF. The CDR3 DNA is TGTGCCAGCAGCTTACGAGGGAGGGGGAACACTGAAGCTTTCTTT.

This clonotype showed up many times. The CDR3 coding sequence is TGTGCCAGCAGCTTCCGTGACGGACCCTACGAGCAGTACTTC. Translated, it gives CASSFRDGPYEQYF. The chain employs TRBV7-2 and TRBJ2-7, with D unresolved. V was clipped by 3 bases and J by 2 bases, with 11 bases between them. Per germline, CDR1 SGHTA and CDR2 FQGNSA. This CDR3 is built from 14 residues.

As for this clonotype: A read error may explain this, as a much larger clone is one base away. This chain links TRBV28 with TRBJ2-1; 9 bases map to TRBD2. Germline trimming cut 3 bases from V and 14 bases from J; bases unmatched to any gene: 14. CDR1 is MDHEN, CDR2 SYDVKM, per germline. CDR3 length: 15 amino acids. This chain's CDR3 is CASSFSGTSRSREFF. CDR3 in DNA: TGTGCCAGCAGTTTTTCCGGGACTAGCAGGAGTCGGGAGTTCTTC.

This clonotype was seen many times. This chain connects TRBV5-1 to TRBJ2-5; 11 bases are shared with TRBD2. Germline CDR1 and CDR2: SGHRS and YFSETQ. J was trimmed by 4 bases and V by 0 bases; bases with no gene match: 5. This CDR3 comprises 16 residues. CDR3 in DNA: TGCGCCAGCAGCTTGGCCCCAACTAGCGGGAGAGAGACCCAGTACTTC. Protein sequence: CASSLAPTSGRETQYF.

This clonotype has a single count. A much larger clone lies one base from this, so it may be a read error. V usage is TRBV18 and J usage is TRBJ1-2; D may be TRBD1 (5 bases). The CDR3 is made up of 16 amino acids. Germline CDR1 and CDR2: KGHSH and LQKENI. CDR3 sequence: CASSELLRTLNYDYTF. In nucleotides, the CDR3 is TGTGCCAGCTCAGAATTGTTAAGGACACTTAACTATGACTACACCTTC.

The CDR3, as DNA: TGTGCCAGCAGCACCGGACTAGCGGGACCCGATACGCAGTATTTT. Translation: CASSTGLAGPDTQYF. The chain combines TRBV7-2 with TRBJ2-3; 12 bases agree with TRBD2. The V gene's germline CDR1 is SGHTA and CDR2 FQGNSA. J gave up 6 bases and V 5 bases, and 6 bases lay outside the gene matches. The CDR3 is 15 amino acids. Complete variable domain (other parts from reference TRBV7-2 and TRBJ2-3): GAGVSQSPSNKVTEKGKDVELRCDPISGHTALYWYRQSLGQGLEFLIYFQGNSAPDKSGLPSDRFSAERTGGSVSTLTIQRTQQEDSAVYLCASSTGLAGPDTQYFGPGTRLTVL.

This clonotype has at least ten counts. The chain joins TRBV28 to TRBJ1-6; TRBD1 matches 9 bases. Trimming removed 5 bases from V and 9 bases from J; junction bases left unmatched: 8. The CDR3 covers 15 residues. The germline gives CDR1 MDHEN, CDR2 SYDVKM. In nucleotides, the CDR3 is TGTGCCAGCAGTGTGGGACAGGGTCTTTCTTCACCCCTCCACTTT. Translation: CASSVGQGLSSPLHF. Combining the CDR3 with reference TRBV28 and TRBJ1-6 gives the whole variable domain DVKVTQSSRYLVKRTGEKVFLECVQDMDHENMFWYRQDPGLGLRLIYFSYDVKMKEKGDIPEGYSVSREKKERFSLILESASTNQTSMYLCASSVGQGLSSPLHFGNGTRLTVT.

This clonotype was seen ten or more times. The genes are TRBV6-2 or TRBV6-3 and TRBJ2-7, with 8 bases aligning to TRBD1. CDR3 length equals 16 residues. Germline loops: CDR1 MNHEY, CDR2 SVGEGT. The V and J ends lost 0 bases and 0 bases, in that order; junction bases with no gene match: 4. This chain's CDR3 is CASSYSGQGSSYEQYF. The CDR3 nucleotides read TGTGCCAGCAGTTACTCCGGACAGGGTTCCTCCTACGAGCAGTACTTC.

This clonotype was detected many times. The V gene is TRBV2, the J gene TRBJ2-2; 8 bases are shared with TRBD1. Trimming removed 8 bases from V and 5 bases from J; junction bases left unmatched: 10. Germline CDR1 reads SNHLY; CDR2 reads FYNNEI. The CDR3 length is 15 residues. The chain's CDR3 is CASATGGVGTGELFF. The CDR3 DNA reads TGTGCCAGCGCAACAGGGGGAGTAGGGACCGGGGAGCTGTTTTTT.

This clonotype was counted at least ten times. The CDR3 loop is CASSQKFASEQFF. CDR3 in DNA: TGTGCCAGCAGCCAAAAGTTTGCTAGTGAGCAGTTCTTC. The chain links TRBV14 to TRBJ2-1, with unresolved D. The germline V gene has CDR1 SGHDN and CDR2 FVKESK. V was shortened by 2 bases and J by 9 bases, with 11 bases between the two germline ends. This CDR3 contains 13 residues. Together with reference TRBV14 and TRBJ2-1, the CDR3 gives the full variable domain: EAGVTQFPSHSVIEKGQTVTLRCDPISGHDNLYWYRRVMGKEIKFLLHFVKESKQDESGMPNNRFLAERTGGTYSTLKVQPAELEDSGVYFCASSQKFASEQFFGPGTRLTVL.

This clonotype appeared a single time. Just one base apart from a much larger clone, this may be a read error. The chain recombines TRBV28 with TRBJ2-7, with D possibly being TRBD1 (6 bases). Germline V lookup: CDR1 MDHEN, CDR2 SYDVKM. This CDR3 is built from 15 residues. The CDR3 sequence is CASSLDQGSPYKQYF. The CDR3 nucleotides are TGTGCCAGCAGTTTGGATCAGGGGAGTCCCTACAAGCAGTACTTC.

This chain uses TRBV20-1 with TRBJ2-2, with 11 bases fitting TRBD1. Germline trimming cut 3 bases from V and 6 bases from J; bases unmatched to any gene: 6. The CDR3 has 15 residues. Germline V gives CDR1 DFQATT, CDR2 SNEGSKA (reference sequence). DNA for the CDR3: TGCAGTGCTAGTGGGACAGGGGGAACGGCCGGGGAGCTGTTTTTT. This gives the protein CSASGTGGTAGELFF.

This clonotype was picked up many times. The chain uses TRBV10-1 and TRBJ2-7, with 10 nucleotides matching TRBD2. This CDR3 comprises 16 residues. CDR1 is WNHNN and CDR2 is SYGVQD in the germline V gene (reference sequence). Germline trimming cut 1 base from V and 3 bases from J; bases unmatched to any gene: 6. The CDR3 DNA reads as TGCGCCAGCAGTGAGTTCGTAGCGGGAGGCTTCTACGAGCAGTACTTC. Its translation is CASSEFVAGGFYEQYF.

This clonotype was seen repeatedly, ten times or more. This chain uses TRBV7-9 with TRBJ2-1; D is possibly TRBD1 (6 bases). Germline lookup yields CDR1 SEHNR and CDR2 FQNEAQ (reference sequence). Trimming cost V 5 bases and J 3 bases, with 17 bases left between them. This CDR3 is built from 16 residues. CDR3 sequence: CASSILQGSFYNEQFF. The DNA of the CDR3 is TGTGCCAGCAGCATACTACAGGGTTCCTTCTACAATGAGCAGTTCTTC.

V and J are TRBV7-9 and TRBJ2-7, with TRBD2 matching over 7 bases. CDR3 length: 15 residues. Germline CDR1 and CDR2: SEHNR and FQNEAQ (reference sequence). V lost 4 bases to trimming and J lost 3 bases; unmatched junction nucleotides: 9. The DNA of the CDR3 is TGTGCCAGCAGCTCTCTTCGGGGGAGGGTCTACGAGCAGTACTTC. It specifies CASSSLRGRVYEQYF.

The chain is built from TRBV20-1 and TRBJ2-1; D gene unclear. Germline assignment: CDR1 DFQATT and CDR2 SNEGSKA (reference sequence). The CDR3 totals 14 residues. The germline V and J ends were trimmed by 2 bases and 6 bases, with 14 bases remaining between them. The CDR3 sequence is CSARPPSRSNEQFF. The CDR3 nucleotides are TGCAGTGCTAGACCCCCTTCTAGGTCCAATGAGCAGTTCTTC.

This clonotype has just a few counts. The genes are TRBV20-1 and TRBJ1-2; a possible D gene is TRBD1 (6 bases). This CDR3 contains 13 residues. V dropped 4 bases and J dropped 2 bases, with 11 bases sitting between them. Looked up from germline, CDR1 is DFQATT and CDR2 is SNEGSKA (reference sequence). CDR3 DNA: TGCAGTGCTAAGGACAGAAACAACTATGGCTACACCTTC. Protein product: CSAKDRNNYGYTF.

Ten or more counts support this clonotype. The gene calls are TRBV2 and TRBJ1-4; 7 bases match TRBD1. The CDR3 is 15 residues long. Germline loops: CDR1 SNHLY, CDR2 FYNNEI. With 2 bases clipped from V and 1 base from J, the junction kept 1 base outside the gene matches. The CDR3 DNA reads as TGTGCCAGCAGTGAAAACAGGGGAACTAATGAAAAACTGTTTTTT. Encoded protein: CASSENRGTNEKLFF.